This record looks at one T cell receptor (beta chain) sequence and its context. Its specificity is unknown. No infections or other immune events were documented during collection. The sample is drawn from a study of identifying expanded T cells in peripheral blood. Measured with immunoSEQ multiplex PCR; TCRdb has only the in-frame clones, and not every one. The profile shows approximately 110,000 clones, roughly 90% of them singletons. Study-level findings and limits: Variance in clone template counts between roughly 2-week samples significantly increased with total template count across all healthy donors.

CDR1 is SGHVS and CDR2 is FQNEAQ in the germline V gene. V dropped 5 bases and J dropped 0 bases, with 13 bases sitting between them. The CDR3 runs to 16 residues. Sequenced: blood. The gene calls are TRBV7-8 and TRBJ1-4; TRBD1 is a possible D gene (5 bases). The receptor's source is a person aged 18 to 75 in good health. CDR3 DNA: TGTGCCAGCAGCGTCGACAGCTATGCAACTAATGAAAAACTGTTTTTT. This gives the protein CASSVDSYATNEKLFF.